The following is a T cell receptor (beta chain) sequence with its context. The data were obtained in a study of control samples from healthy donors and cancer patients. Method: immunoSEQ multiplex PCR; TCRdb's copy keeps in-frame clones and lacks some. The repertoire holds 190,000 or so clones, with approximately 95% as singletons. Sample: blood. The sequence was collected from a man younger than 35 in good health.

This chain's CDR3 is CASSPWTGPDTQYF. For the CDR3, the DNA is TGTGCCAGCAGCCCATGGACAGGGCCGGATACGCAGTATTTT. V and J are TRBV9 and TRBJ2-3; 8 nucleotides agree with TRBD1. This CDR3 region has 14 residues. Trimming cost V 4 bases and J 6 bases; bases outside gene matches: 7. The germline gives CDR1 SGDLS, CDR2 YYNGEE.